The 10 T cell receptor beta chains below come from one sample, sequenced in a study of cytomegalovirus exposure and HLA in healthy donors. Use of 60 Vbeta and 13 Jbeta primers characterized the PCR. TCRdb's copy holds only in-frame clones and misses some; the assay was immunoSEQ multiplex PCR. The profile covers around 140,000 clones, with more than 75% appearing a single time and around 2.9% taken by the ten largest. The sequencing input was PBMCs. The receptors derive from a female donor in good health and CMV-seronegative.

A few counts support this clone. The V call is TRBV28, the J call TRBJ2-5; maybe TRBD2 (5 bases). The V gene's germline CDR1 is MDHEN and CDR2 SYDVKM. V lost 1 base and J lost 4, with 16 bases in between. This CDR3 is 16 amino acids long. The CDR3 loop reads CASSLSGVGWGETQYF. The DNA of the CDR3 is TGTGCCAGCAGTTTATCCGGGGTAGGGTGGGGAGAGACCCAGTACTTC.

The chain couples TRBV27 to TRBJ1-1, with D possibly matching TRBD1 (6 bases). Looked up from germline, CDR1 is MNHEY and CDR2 is SMNVEV (reference sequence). The ends were cut back, 5 bases at V and 3 bases at J, with 13 bases in the middle. The CDR3 covers 14 residues. For the CDR3, the DNA is TGTGCCAGCAGTCCGGGGCACAGGGACACTGAAGCTTTCTTT. It translates to CASSPGHRDTEAFF.

This chain joins TRBV14 and TRBJ1-6, with 7 positions matching TRBD1. Trimming at V came to 2 bases and at J to 7 bases, leaving 8 bases not matched to a gene. Germline CDR1 reads SGHDN; CDR2 reads FVKESK. This CDR3 is built from 16 residues. CDR3 bases: TGTGCCAGCAGCCAAACACAGGGGCTGTGGAATTCACCCCTCCACTTT. This gives the protein CASSQTQGLWNSPLHF.

The V gene is TRBV5-1, the J gene TRBJ1-2; a weak D match, TRBD1 (5 bases). The germline CDR1 and CDR2 sequences are SGHRS and YFSETQ. V was shortened by 0 bases and J by 3 bases, with 21 bases between the two germline ends. CDR3 size: 18 residues. The CDR3 DNA is TGCGCCAGCAGCTTGGATGGGGCCGCTGGTGGGGGGGACTATGGCTACACCTTC. Translation: CASSLDGAAGGGDYGYTF.

This rearrangement joins TRBV19 to TRBJ1-5; D is ambiguous. The V gene lost 9 bases and the J gene lost 3 bases, with 15 bases spanning the gap. The CDR3 consists of 14 residues. Germline CDR1 is LNHDA and CDR2 is SQIVND (reference sequence). The CDR3 coding sequence is TGTGCCAGCAAGGCGGCGGGAAACAATCAGCCCCAGCATTTT. It translates to CASKAAGNNQPQHF.

This chain's CDR3 is CASSLAQRVGSEAFF. CDR3 nucleotides: TGTGCCAGCAGCTTGGCCCAAAGGGTGGGGAGTGAAGCTTTCTTT. The rearrangement uses TRBV5-6 and TRBJ1-1; D uncertain. V lost 0 bases, J lost 7 bases, and 16 bases lay in between. In germline, CDR1 is SGHDT, CDR2 YYEEEE. This CDR3 contains 15 residues. The full variable domain, with the rest looked up from reference TRBV5-6 and TRBJ1-1, is DAGVTQSPTHLIKTRGQQVTLRCSPKSGHDTVSWYQQALGQGPQFIFQYYEEEERQRGNFPDRFSGHQFPNYSSELNVNALLLGDSALYLCASSLAQRVGSEAFFGQGTRLTVV.

Only one count was recorded for this clone. In DNA form, the CDR3 reads TGTGCCAGCAGTTTAGGGCCGGCGGGCCCCTACGAGCAGTACTTC. It yields the protein CASSLGPAGPYEQYF. The chain employs TRBV27 and TRBJ2-7, with D possibly being TRBD2 (5 bases). V lost 2 bases and J lost 2, with 13 bases in between. Germline CDR1 and CDR2: MNHEY and SMNVEV (reference sequence). The length of the CDR3 is 15 residues.

The table lists this clone with a few counts. V gene TRBV6-6 combines with J gene TRBJ1-5, with D maybe TRBD1 (5 bases). The CDR3 runs to 14 residues. Germline CDR1 is MNHNY and CDR2 is SVGAGI (reference sequence). V lost 2 bases and J lost 3, with 8 bases in between. CDR3 loop: CASSYGQSNQPQHF. As DNA, the CDR3 is TGTGCCAGCAGTTACGGACAATCCAATCAGCCCCAGCATTTT.

The V and J genes are TRBV6-1 and TRBJ1-1; 9 nucleotides match TRBD1. The ends lost 5 bases at V and 3 bases at J; junction bases unmatched: 7. Germline CDR1 and CDR2: MNHNS and SASEGT. The CDR3 is 15 amino acids. DNA of the CDR3: TGTGCCAGCAGTCACCGACAGGGGGGAGACACTGAAGCTTTCTTT. It codes for CASSHRQGGDTEAFF.

The V gene is TRBV27, the J gene TRBJ2-1, with TRBD1 as a possible D gene (5 bases). Germline V CDR1 and CDR2: MNHEY, SMNVEV (reference sequence). The CDR3 covers 16 residues. Trimming stripped 6 bases from V and 10 bases from J, with 25 bases between. CDR3 residues: CASSPRSYNRSGEQFF. The CDR3 DNA follows: TGTGCCAGCAGCCCGCGGTCCTATAACCGATCAGGGGAGCAGTTCTTC.